These 14 T cell receptor beta chains share one sample of origin, sequenced in a study of blood T cell repertoires in COVID-19. Measured with immunoSEQ multiplex PCR; TCRdb has only the in-frame clones, and not every one. The table records about 47,000 clones, around nine tenths of them present only once. Sample: peripheral blood. All receptors come from a human donor with active COVID-19. The donor label of this sample is uncertain.

The chain combines TRBV6-1 with TRBJ2-2; 7 bases are a match to TRBD2. Germline V CDR1 and CDR2: MNHNS, SASEGT. V shed 2 bases, J shed 4 bases, and the junction held 4 bases outside the gene matches. CDR3 size: 15 residues. This CDR3 is CASSEFGGVTGELFF. CDR3 DNA sequence: TGTGCCAGCAGTGAATTTGGGGGGGTCACCGGGGAGCTGTTTTTT.

V gene TRBV7-3 combines with J gene TRBJ2-1; D is possibly TRBD2 (6 bases). With 3 bases removed from V and 6 bases from J, the gap between germline ends came to 12 bases. The germline CDR1 and CDR2 sequences are SGHTA and FQGTGA. The CDR3 extends over 14 amino acids. CDR3 in DNA: TGTGCCAGCAGCTTTCCGGGGGAGGCCAATGAGCAGTTCTTC. Its protein product is CASSFPGEANEQFF.

This clone was found once. The chain is built from TRBV2 and TRBJ1-6; 8 positions agree with TRBD1. From germline, CDR1 is SNHLY and CDR2 FYNNEI. This CDR3 is 16 amino acids long. The trim removed 6 bases at V and 8 bases at J, leaving 12 bases unmatched. CDR3: CASSRTTRGLDSPLHF. The DNA of the CDR3 is TGTGCCAGCAGCAGAACCACCAGGGGGCTAGATTCACCCCTCCACTTT.

The V gene is TRBV5-1, the J gene TRBJ2-1, with 9 bases identical to TRBD2. Germline CDR1 SGHRS, CDR2 YFSETQ. The CDR3 length is 15 residues. J was trimmed by 9 bases and V by 5 bases; bases with no gene match: 12. CDR3 DNA sequence: TGCGCCAGCAGAAGAGATAGCGGGAGCTCTAGTGAGCAGTTCTTC. This sequence encodes CASRRDSGSSSEQFF.

The sample holds one count of this clone. This chain links TRBV4-1 with TRBJ2-2; D is uncertain. This CDR3 is 15 amino acids long. Germline lookup yields CDR1 MGHRA and CDR2 YSYEKL. V gave up 1 base and J gave up 5 bases, with 11 bases separating them. DNA of the CDR3: TGCGCCAGCAGCCAAGGATGGCTTGGTACCGGGGAGCTGTTTTTT. Protein sequence: CASSQGWLGTGELFF.

The genes are TRBV7-9 and TRBJ2-6, with D tentatively TRBD2 (6 bases). The germline V gene encodes CDR1 SEHNR and CDR2 FQNEAQ (reference sequence). The CDR3 is made up of 17 amino acids. The germline V and J ends were trimmed by 4 bases and 0 bases, with 13 bases remaining between them. CDR3 in DNA: TGTGCCAGCAGCTCCGGGGGACGGTCCTCTGGGGCCAACGTCCTGACTTTC. This gives the protein CASSSGGRSSGANVLTF.

The genes are TRBV19 and TRBJ1-3, with unresolved D. CDR1 is LNHDA, CDR2 SQIVND, per germline (reference sequence). The CDR3 extends over 16 amino acids. V was clipped by 5 bases and J by 2 bases, with 16 bases between them. CDR3 sequence (DNA): TGTGCCAGTAGTCCCCCCGGCAGCGTTACTGGAAACACCATATATTTT. This codes for CASSPPGSVTGNTIYF.

This chain uses TRBV5-1 with TRBJ2-5; possible D gene TRBD2, 6 bases. Germline lookup yields CDR1 SGHRS and CDR2 YFSETQ. With 3 bases removed from V and 3 bases from J, the gap between germline ends came to 9 bases. CDR3 size: 13 residues. The CDR3 is CASSWSGEETQYF. CDR3 nucleotides: TGCGCCAGCAGCTGGTCGGGAGAAGAGACCCAGTACTTC.

This clone was observed a single time. The chain carries TRBV6-1 and TRBJ1-5; no clear D gene. The V end was cut by 3 bases, the J end by 0 bases, with 9 bases between. CDR3 length equals 15 residues. CDR1 and CDR2 from the germline V gene are MNHNS and SASEGT. CDR3 sequence: CASSDRRYSNQPQHF. Written as DNA, the CDR3 is TGTGCCAGCAGTGATAGGCGGTATAGCAATCAGCCCCAGCATTTT.

This chain links TRBV5-1 with TRBJ1-5; the match to TRBD1 covers 8 bases. V dropped 4 bases and J dropped 3; count of bases not matched to a gene: 6. The CDR3 loop spans 15 amino acids. The germline CDR1 and CDR2 sequences are SGHRS and YFSETQ. DNA of the CDR3: TGCGCCAGCAGCGCGACAGGGGCGTCCAATCAGCCCCAGCATTTT. It codes for CASSATGASNQPQHF.

This chain joins TRBV27 and TRBJ2-1, with TRBD2 matching over 11 bases. The CDR3 totals 16 residues. CDR1 MNHEY and CDR2 SMNVEV come from the germline V gene (reference sequence). Trimming at V came to 4 bases and at J to 2 bases, leaving 4 bases not matched to a gene. The CDR3 is CASSSLAGETYNEQFF. For the CDR3, the DNA is TGTGCCAGCAGTTCACTAGCGGGGGAAACCTACAATGAGCAGTTCTTC.

The chain couples TRBV6-4 to TRBJ2-3; TRBD2 is a possible D gene (5 bases). Trimming shortened V by 5 bases and J by 5 bases, and 20 bases separated the two germline ends. The germline CDR1 and CDR2 sequences are MRHNA and SNTAGT. The length of the CDR3 is 16 residues. The CDR3 reads CASSIPKRIRGDTQYF. CDR3 coding DNA: TGTGCCAGCAGTATCCCAAAGAGAATCCGGGGAGATACGCAGTATTTT.

The rearrangement uses TRBV19 and TRBJ2-5; D might be TRBD2 (5 bases). Germline-derived CDR1 and CDR2 are LNHDA and SQIVND (reference sequence). This CDR3 is 15 amino acids long. Trimming pared 3 bases from V and 5 bases from J, leaving 16 bases between. The CDR3 DNA follows: TGTGCCAGTAGTATGGTCCTGGAGGTCCTTGAGACCCAGTACTTC. Amino acid sequence: CASSMVLEVLETQYF. Together with reference TRBV19 and TRBJ2-5, the CDR3 gives the full variable domain: DGGITQSPKYLFRKEGQNVTLSCEQNLNHDAMYWYRQDPGQGLRLIYYSQIVNDFQKGDIAEGYSVSREKKESFPLTVTSAQKNPTAFYLCASSMVLEVLETQYFGPGTRLLVL.

The V gene is TRBV6-4, the J gene TRBJ2-3, with 10 positions matching TRBD2. The CDR3 extends over 14 amino acids. Germline V gene lookup returns CDR1 MRHNA and CDR2 SNTAGT. V dropped 5 bases and J dropped 2; count of bases not matched to a gene: 1. CDR3 in DNA: TGTGCCAGCAGTAGCGGGGGGGCCACAGATACGCAGTATTTT. Its translation is CASSSGGATDTQYF.